This entry concerns a single T cell receptor beta chain. Using immunoSEQ multiplex PCR, the repertoire was profiled, and TCRdb retains in-frame clones only, with some absent. The table includes roughly 2,000,000 clones, over 85% detected once. In the naive CD8 group, cells lacked CD45RO and were positively selected for CCR7, so terminally differentiated effector memory CD45RA+ cells were left out. This specimen comes from a study of shared clonotypes between healthy human individuals. V gave up 5 bases and J gave up 0 bases, with 12 bases separating them. The CDR3 is made up of 14 amino acids. Germline V gene lookup returns CDR1 SGHRS and CDR2 YFSETQ.

The source of this sequence is a man aged 18-30 years in good health. The chain couples TRBV5-1 to TRBJ2-7; possibly TRBD1 or TRBD2 for D (5 bases each). Sample: naive CD8+ T cells sorted from blood. In DNA form, the CDR3 reads TGCGCCAGCAGGAGGGACGTAAGCTCCTACGAGCAGTACTTC. Amino acids: CASRRDVSSYEQYF.